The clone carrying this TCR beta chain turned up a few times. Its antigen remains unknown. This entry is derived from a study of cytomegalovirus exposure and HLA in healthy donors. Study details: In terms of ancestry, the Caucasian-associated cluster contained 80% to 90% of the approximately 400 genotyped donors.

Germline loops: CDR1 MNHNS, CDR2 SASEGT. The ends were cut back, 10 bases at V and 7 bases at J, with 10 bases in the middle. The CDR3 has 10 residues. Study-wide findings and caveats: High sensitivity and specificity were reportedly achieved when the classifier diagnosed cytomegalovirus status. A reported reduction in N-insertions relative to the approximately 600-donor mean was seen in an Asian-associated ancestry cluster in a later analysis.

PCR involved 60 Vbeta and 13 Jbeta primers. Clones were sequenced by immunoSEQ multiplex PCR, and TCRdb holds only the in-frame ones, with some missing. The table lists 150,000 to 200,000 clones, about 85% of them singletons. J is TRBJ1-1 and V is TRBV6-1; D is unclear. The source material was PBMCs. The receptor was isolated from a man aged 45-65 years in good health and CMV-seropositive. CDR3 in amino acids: CATLLYEAFF. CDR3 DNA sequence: TGTGCCACCTTACTTTATGAAGCTTTCTTT.